One sample yielded the 21 T cell receptor beta chains listed below, sequenced in a study of T cell repertoires in cytomegalovirus infection. No cognate antigen is known for these TCRs. TCRdb re-derived calls from the reads in MiXCR, one entry per CDR3 protein. The repertoire consists of roughly 500,000 distinct CDR3 sequences, with 30% to 35% occurring once and the leading ten covering roughly 16%. The starting material was cultured PBMCs, obtained from culture after CMV antigen stimulation. Receptors originate from a human donor in good health (CMV status not recorded). Some clones in this sample may be carry-over from other donors' samples.

The chain links TRBV20-1 to TRBJ2-1; 9 nucleotides align to TRBD2. Germline CDR1 and CDR2: DFQATT and SNEGSKA (reference sequence). This CDR3 has 19 residues. Trimming cost V 0 bases and J 0 bases; bases outside gene matches: 12. The CDR3 loop is CSARETGTSLGSSYNEQFF. CDR3 DNA: TGCAGTGCTAGAGAGACCGGGACTAGCCTAGGAAGCTCCTACAATGAGCAGTTCTTC.

This clonotype was recorded at least ten times. V is TRBV7-2 and J is TRBJ2-1, with D maybe TRBD1 (6 bases). Germline V lookup: CDR1 SGHTA, CDR2 FQGNSA. The V end lost 5 bases, the J end lost 2 bases, and 16 bases lay between the germline ends. The CDR3 contains 16 residues. CDR3 DNA: TGTGCCAGCAGCACCACAGGGATGGGGCCCTACAATGAGCAGTTCTTC. It encodes CASSTTGMGPYNEQFF.

The CDR3 is CASSKGVGNQPQHF. The CDR3 DNA is TGCGCCAGCTCTAAGGGGGTTGGGAATCAGCCCCAGCATTTT. J is TRBJ1-5 and V is TRBV5-1; D may be TRBD1 (6 bases). The germline CDR1 and CDR2 sequences are SGHRS and YFSETQ. The CDR3 is made up of 14 amino acids. The V end was cut by 7 bases, the J end by 4 bases, with 15 bases between.

This chain connects TRBV7-6 to TRBJ2-5; D possibly matches TRBD1 or TRBD2 (6 bases each). The CDR3 contains 16 residues. The V gene lost 5 bases and the J gene lost 5 bases, with 21 bases spanning the gap. Germline loops: CDR1 SGHVS, CDR2 FNYEAQ. The DNA of the CDR3 is TGTGCCAGCAGCCGATCCTCCCTCGGGGGCAGGGAGACCCAGTACTTC. Amino acid sequence: CASSRSSLGGRETQYF.

The rearrangement links TRBV25-1 to TRBJ2-7; 9 bases align to TRBD1. The CDR3 totals 14 residues. The J segment lost 1 base and the V segment lost 5 bases, leaving 3 bases of the junction unmatched. From germline, CDR1 is MGHDK and CDR2 SYGVNS. CDR3 in DNA: TGTGCCAGCAGTTGGACAGGGGCTTCCTACGAGCAGTACTTC. Translated: CASSWTGASYEQYF.

The genes are TRBV4-2 and TRBJ2-1; 9 bases are a match to TRBD2. V was pared by 4 bases and J by 3 bases, with 4 bases of the junction left unmatched. Looked up from germline, CDR1 is LGHNA and CDR2 is YNFKEQ. The CDR3 extends over 15 amino acids. CDR3 coding DNA: TGTGCCAGCAGCCCCCGACTAGCGGACTACAATGAGCAGTTCTTC. Its translation: CASSPRLADYNEQFF.

V usage is TRBV7-6 and J usage is TRBJ1-2; weak D call: TRBD1 (5 bases). The germline V and J ends were trimmed by 4 bases and 4 bases, with 13 bases remaining between them. The length of the CDR3 is 14 residues. Germline lookup yields CDR1 SGHVS and CDR2 FNYEAQ. The chain's CDR3 is CASSSQEMGYGYTF. The CDR3 coding sequence is TGTGCCAGCAGCTCACAGGAGATGGGCTATGGCTACACCTTC.

The rearrangement joins TRBV4-1 to TRBJ2-1; 13 nucleotides align to TRBD2. The V gene end was trimmed by 2 bases and the J gene end by 0 bases; junction bases not matched to a gene: 7. The CDR3 is 19 residues long. Germline V gene sequence: CDR1 MGHRA, CDR2 YSYEKL. The CDR3: CASSQYGTSGMDSYNEQFF. CDR3 DNA sequence: TGCGCCAGCAGCCAATATGGGACTAGCGGGATGGACTCCTACAATGAGCAGTTCTTC.

Comment on this clonotype: One junction end disagrees with the germline gene, perhaps due to a read error. The chain combines TRBV6-2 or TRBV6-3 with TRBJ2-6, with D perhaps assigned TRBD1 or TRBD2 (5 bases each). CDR3 length: 18 residues. Germline values: CDR1 MNHEY, CDR2 SVGEGT. The CDR3 coding sequence is TGTGCCAGCAGTTATGGGACGCCTTCCGACTCTTGGGCCAACGTCCTGACTTTC. Its protein is CASSYGTPSDSWANVLTF.

The chain employs TRBV6-2 or TRBV6-3 and TRBJ2-1; D uncertain. Trimming shortened V by 6 bases and J by 6 bases, and 15 bases separated the two germline ends. The CDR3 totals 14 residues. The germline V gene encodes CDR1 MNHEY and CDR2 SVGEGT. This CDR3 is CASSNAGQVNEQFF. The CDR3 DNA reads TGTGCCAGCAGCAACGCCGGGCAGGTCAATGAGCAGTTCTTC.

The chain is built from TRBV4-1 and TRBJ1-2, with TRBD1 matching 7 bases. The CDR3 runs to 13 residues. Germline assignment: CDR1 MGHRA and CDR2 YSYEKL. With V trimmed by 4 bases and J by 2 bases, 1 base remained unmatched. DNA for the CDR3: TGCGCCAGCAGCCGACAGGGAAACTATGGCTACACCTTC. Its protein is CASSRQGNYGYTF.

This clonotype appeared a few times. V is TRBV7-2 and J is TRBJ1-2, with 10 bases that match TRBD1. CDR3 length equals 15 residues. The germline CDR1 and CDR2 sequences are SGHTA and FQGNSA. J was trimmed by 4 bases and V by 3 bases; bases with no gene match: 5. The CDR3 protein is CASSFGQGEGYGYTF. The CDR3 DNA sequence: TGTGCCAGCAGCTTTGGACAGGGGGAAGGCTATGGCTACACCTTC.

J is TRBJ1-2 and V is TRBV7-4; perhaps TRBD1 as D (6 bases). The CDR3 is made up of 15 amino acids. Trimming took off 4 bases at V and 11 bases at J, with 23 bases between the two ends. The germline V gene has CDR1 SGHVT and CDR2 SQSDAQ. In DNA form, the CDR3 reads TGTGCCAGCAGCTCAATCAGCACGGGGGGGCTGCGGTACACCTTC. It codes for CASSSISTGGLRYTF.

This clonotype was counted between two and nine times. The V call is TRBV4-1, the J call TRBJ1-3; no clear D gene. CDR1 is MGHRA and CDR2 is YSYEKL in the germline V gene. V lost 4 bases to trimming and J lost 2 bases, with 15 bases between them. The CDR3 loop spans 16 amino acids. In nucleotides, the CDR3 is TGCGCCAGCAGCCCAACGCGTCCGGGTCCTGGAAACACCATATATTTT. This encodes CASSPTRPGPGNTIYF.

The genes are TRBV6-1 and TRBJ1-1; no definite D call. V lost 4 bases and J lost 1, with 10 bases in between. CDR3 length: 14 residues. CDR1 is MNHNS, CDR2 SASEGT, per germline. The DNA for the CDR3 is TGTGCCAGCAGTGTGAGAAGGTCGAACACTGAAGCTTTCTTT. It translates to CASSVRRSNTEAFF.

This clonotype was observed a handful of times. V and J are TRBV28 and TRBJ1-4; D not certain. CDR3 length: 16 amino acids. Germline V CDR1 and CDR2: MDHEN, SYDVKM. Trimming took 6 bases from V and 3 from J, leaving 17 bases between them. CDR3 amino acids: CASRTDTSQANEKLFF. CDR3 nucleotide sequence: TGTGCCAGCAGGACCGACACGAGTCAAGCTAATGAAAAACTGTTTTTT. Looking up the rest from reference TRBV28 and TRBJ1-4 gives the full variable domain: DVKVTQSSRYLVKRTGEKVFLECVQDMDHENMFWYRQDPGLGLRLIYFSYDVKMKEKGDIPEGYSVSREKKERFSLILESASTNQTSMYLCASRTDTSQANEKLFFGSGTQLSVL.

In its sample, this clonotype was seen a few times. This rearrangement joins TRBV2 to TRBJ2-4; D remains unclear. The CDR3 is made up of 15 amino acids. Trimming cost V 3 bases and J 0 bases, with 9 bases left between them. In germline, CDR1 is SNHLY, CDR2 FYNNEI. The DNA of the CDR3 is TGTGCCAGCAGTGAGACGGATTTAGCCAAAAACATTCAGTACTTC. Its protein is CASSETDLAKNIQYF. Full variable domain (outside the CDR3, taken from reference TRBV2 and TRBJ2-4): EPEVTQTPSHQVTQMGQEVILRCVPISNHLYFYWYRQILGQKVEFLVSFYNNEISEKSEIFDDQFSVERPDGSNFTLKIRSTKLEDSAMYFCASSETDLAKNIQYFGAGTRLSVL.

This clonotype has only a few counts. CDR3 nucleotide sequence: TGTGCCAGCAGTTATCTACAGGGCGGAAATGGCTACACCTTC. Translation: CASSYLQGGNGYTF. The chain couples TRBV27 to TRBJ1-2; D may be TRBD1 (6 bases). Deletions cut 4 bases from V and 6 bases from J, with 15 bases between. The CDR3 is 14 residues long. Germline CDR1 reads MNHEY; CDR2 reads SMNVEV (reference sequence).

This clonotype was seen only a few times. This chain links TRBV12-3 or TRBV12-4 with TRBJ2-7; D is uncertain. CDR3 length equals 13 residues. V shed 0 bases and J shed 5 bases, with 8 bases lying between them. In DNA form, the CDR3 reads TGTGCCAGCAGTTTAGCGCTAGGGAACGAGCAGTACTTC. Protein product: CASSLALGNEQYF.

The chain is built from TRBV7-9 and TRBJ2-2, with 13 bases lining up with TRBD2. After removal of 4 bases from V and 4 bases from J, the junction contained 6 bases not matched to a gene. This CDR3 spans 17 amino acids. CDR1 is SEHNR and CDR2 is FQNEAQ in the germline V gene (reference sequence). Here the CDR3 reads CASSYPGTSGITGELFF. CDR3 nucleotide sequence: TGTGCCAGCAGCTACCCCGGGACTAGCGGGATCACCGGGGAGCTGTTTTTT. Supplemented by reference TRBV7-9 and TRBJ2-2, the full variable domain reads DTGVSQNPRHKITKRGQNVTFRCDPISEHNRLYWYRQTLGQGPEFLTYFQNEAQLEKSRLLSDRFSAERPKGSFSTLEIQRTEQGDSAMYLCASSYPGTSGITGELFFGEGSRLTVL.

This chain uses TRBV29-1 with TRBJ2-1, with a possible D match to TRBD2 (6 bases). Per the germline V gene, CDR1 is SQVTM and CDR2 is ANQGSEA. V shed 6 bases and J shed 0 bases, with 15 bases lying between them. CDR3 length: 15 residues. In DNA, the CDR3 is TGCAGCGTGGGAACCGGGACTCCCTCCTACAATGAGCAGTTCTTC. Residues: CSVGTGTPSYNEQFF.